The 31 T cell receptor beta chains presented below share a single source sample, sequenced in a study of T cell repertoires in cytomegalovirus infection. Via MiXCR, TCRdb re-called the reads, giving one row per CDR3 protein. This table holds 250,000 to 300,000 distinct CDR3 sequences, roughly 25% found once. Sequenced material: PBMCs. Receptors originate from a human donor in good health (CMV status not recorded). Some clones in this sample may be carry-over from other donors' samples.

The table lists this clonotype with many counts. This chain uses TRBV7-9 with TRBJ2-2; either TRBD1 or TRBD2 may supply D (5 bases each). Germline V gene sequence: CDR1 SEHNR, CDR2 FQNEAQ (reference sequence). The CDR3 totals 17 residues. Trimming removed 5 bases from V and 1 base from J, with 17 bases in between. Here the CDR3 reads CASSLSLGTENTGELFF. The CDR3 region has the DNA TGTGCCAGCAGCCTTTCCTTAGGGACGGAGAACACCGGGGAGCTGTTTTTT.

The CDR3 DNA sequence: TGTGCCAGCAGTCCCGGTTCAGGGATGATCACAGATACGCAGTATTTT. Protein sequence: CASSPGSGMITDTQYF. This chain uses TRBV28 with TRBJ2-3, with D maybe TRBD1 (5 bases). CDR1 and CDR2 (germline): MDHEN, SYDVKM. The CDR3 totals 16 residues. V was shortened by 5 bases and J by 2 bases, with 17 bases between the two germline ends.

V and J are TRBV20-1 and TRBJ2-3; D might be TRBD1 (5 bases). The V gene's germline CDR1 is DFQATT and CDR2 SNEGSKA (reference sequence). V gave up 3 bases and J gave up 5 bases, with 12 bases separating them. This CDR3 has 13 residues. CDR3 sequence reads: CSASFQGLDTQYF. In DNA form, the CDR3 reads TGCAGTGCTAGCTTTCAGGGATTAGATACGCAGTATTTT.

This clonotype was recorded many times. The genes are TRBV20-1 and TRBJ2-1; D is perhaps TRBD1 (5 bases). The CDR3 totals 16 residues. The germline V gene has CDR1 DFQATT and CDR2 SNEGSKA (reference sequence). V was shortened by 0 bases and J by 9 bases, with 21 bases between the two germline ends. This chain's CDR3 is CSARDPRTGKVTEQFF. CDR3 DNA sequence: TGCAGTGCTAGAGATCCACGAACAGGAAAAGTAACTGAGCAGTTCTTC.

The V gene is TRBV20-1, the J gene TRBJ2-7, with D maybe TRBD1 (6 bases). Looked up from germline, CDR1 is DFQATT and CDR2 is SNEGSKA (reference sequence). V gave up 0 bases and J gave up 0 bases, with 18 bases separating them. The CDR3 is made up of 17 amino acids. The CDR3 is CSARDRQRGTSSYEQYF. CDR3 bases: TGCAGTGCTAGAGATAGGCAGAGGGGGACGAGCTCCTACGAGCAGTACTTC.

The chain has TRBV6-6 and TRBJ1-5, with D tentatively TRBD1 (6 bases). Trimming left V 5 bases short and J 6 bases short, with 14 bases between. The CDR3 has 14 residues. CDR1 and CDR2 (germline): MNHNY, SVGAGI (reference sequence). CDR3 in DNA: TGTGCCAGCAGTCCACAGGGAGACCGTCAGCCCCAGCATTTT. Translation gives CASSPQGDRQPQHF.

The chain is built from TRBV28 and TRBJ2-6; D possibly corresponds to TRBD1 (7 bases). The V end lost 0 bases, the J end lost 4 bases, and 16 bases lay between the germline ends. From germline, CDR1 is MDHEN and CDR2 SYDVKM. The CDR3 has 18 residues. For the CDR3, the DNA is TGTGCCAGCAGTTTATGGGCGGCAGGGGGGTCCGGGGCCAACGTCCTGACTTTC. It encodes CASSLWAAGGSGANVLTF.

The chain has TRBV7-2 and TRBJ2-3; D is unclear. Germline V gene lookup returns CDR1 SGHTA and CDR2 FQGNSA. V was trimmed by 2 bases and J by 7 bases, leaving 13 bases between them. There are 14 residues in the CDR3. The CDR3 DNA reads TGTGCCAGCAGCTTACGAGGTGGGATAAATACGCAGTATTTT. Amino acids: CASSLRGGINTQYF.

In its sample, this clonotype was seen many times. The gene calls are TRBV7-2 and TRBJ1-2, with 8 bases aligning to TRBD1. CDR1 is SGHTA and CDR2 is FQGNSA in the germline V gene. The CDR3 length is 14 residues. J gave up 7 bases and V 3 bases, and 7 bases lay outside the gene matches. The CDR3 DNA sequence: TGTGCCAGCAGCTTCGCAGCAGGGGGCGGTGGCTACACCTTC. Translating gives CASSFAAGGGGYTF. The whole variable domain, filled in from reference TRBV7-2 and TRBJ1-2, reads GAGVSQSPSNKVTEKGKDVELRCDPISGHTALYWYRQSLGQGLEFLIYFQGNSAPDKSGLPSDRFSAERTGGSVSTLTIQRTQQEDSAVYLCASSFAAGGGGYTFGSGTRLTVV.

This chain uses TRBV28 with TRBJ1-2; D not certain. This CDR3 region has 15 residues. V was cut by 7 bases and J by 3 bases, with 18 bases left in between. Germline CDR1 and CDR2: MDHEN and SYDVKM. The CDR3 spells CASTERGGSDYGYTF. The CDR3 nucleotides read TGTGCCAGCACAGAGAGAGGAGGGTCGGACTATGGCTACACCTTC.

This clonotype was recorded many times. CDR3 sequence: CASSYTGANYGYTF. CDR3 DNA sequence: TGTGCCAGCAGTTACACAGGTGCTAACTATGGCTACACCTTC. The chain links TRBV6-5 to TRBJ1-2; D is perhaps TRBD1 (5 bases). Looked up from germline, CDR1 is MNHEY and CDR2 is SVGAGI. CDR3 size: 14 residues. V lost 2 bases, J lost 0 bases, and 7 bases lay in between.

This clonotype appeared many times. The rearrangement joins TRBV10-2 to TRBJ2-3; perhaps TRBD2 as D (6 bases). CDR3 length: 16 amino acids. Trimming took 7 bases from V and 0 from J, leaving 17 bases between them. CDR1 WSHSY and CDR2 SAAADI come from the germline V gene. In DNA form, the CDR3 reads TGCGCCAGCACAACTCTAGCGAAATCTAGCACAGATACGCAGTATTTT. Protein: CASTTLAKSSTDTQYF.

The V call is TRBV4-2, the J call TRBJ1-1; possible D gene TRBD1, 5 bases. The CDR3 sequence is 18 residues long. Germline CDR1 is LGHNA and CDR2 is YNFKEQ. The ends were cut back, 3 bases at V and 3 bases at J, with 23 bases in the middle. The CDR3 nucleotides are TGTGCCAGCAGCCAGGCCCTGGGGCACGGGGGGAGGTACACTGAAGCTTTCTTT. This encodes CASSQALGHGGRYTEAFF.

The chain employs TRBV29-1 and TRBJ2-5, with D perhaps matching TRBD2 (6 bases). The CDR3 runs 13 residues. V was cut by 7 bases and J by 4 bases, with 16 bases left in between. Germline loops: CDR1 SQVTM, CDR2 ANQGSEA. The CDR3 is CSGGSRGRETQYF. In DNA, the CDR3 is TGCAGCGGGGGGTCGCGGGGCAGAGAGACCCAGTACTTC.

This clonotype was counted a few times. The chain employs TRBV6-6 and TRBJ2-7, with D perhaps TRBD1 (5 bases). The V end lost 7 bases, the J end lost 5 bases, and 18 bases lay between the germline ends. The CDR3 consists of 14 residues. Germline CDR1 and CDR2: MNHNY and SVGAGI (reference sequence). CDR3 loop: CASINRKGAHEQYF. DNA of the CDR3: TGTGCCAGCATCAATAGGAAAGGGGCTCACGAGCAGTACTTC.

The sample holds a few counts of this clonotype. V and J are TRBV5-1 and TRBJ2-3; 11 bases agree with TRBD1. This CDR3 contains 16 residues. Germline CDR1 is SGHRS and CDR2 is YFSETQ. Unmatched junction bases numbered 9, after V lost 4 bases and J lost 5 bases. The CDR3 loop reads CASSIRTGGEGDTQYF. In DNA form, the CDR3 reads TGCGCCAGCAGCATTCGGACAGGGGGCGAAGGAGATACGCAGTATTTT.

This clonotype has a count of ten or more. This sequence joins TRBV28 and TRBJ2-5; D not resolved. The germline V and J ends were trimmed by 7 bases and 2 bases, with 5 bases remaining between them. The CDR3 contains 11 residues. Germline CDR1 MDHEN, CDR2 SYDVKM. CDR3: CASKLQETQYF. The CDR3 nucleotides are TGTGCCAGCAAGTTACAAGAGACCCAGTACTTC.

This clonotype came up a few times. The DNA of the CDR3 is TGTGCCAGCAGGCCGGGAACCTACAATCAGCCCCAGCATTTT. Translating gives CASRPGTYNQPQHF. J is TRBJ1-5 and V is TRBV27; D gene unclear. Per germline, CDR1 MNHEY and CDR2 SMNVEV (reference sequence). V was shortened by 6 bases and J by 3 bases, with 12 bases between the two germline ends. There are 14 residues in the CDR3.

This clonotype was seen ten or more times. The chain joins TRBV7-2 to TRBJ2-7; 9 bases fit TRBD1. This CDR3 region has 16 residues. CDR1 is SGHTA and CDR2 is FQGNSA in the germline V gene. Trimming cost V 2 bases and J 1 base; bases outside gene matches: 6. In DNA form, the CDR3 reads TGTGCCAGCAGCTTATACAGGGGGCGCCTATCCTACGAGCAGTACTTC. Its translation is CASSLYRGRLSYEQYF.

A single count supports this clonotype. This may come from a read error, since a much larger clone is one base off. This CDR3 fails to terminate in the conserved phenylalanine or tryptophan, so it likely reflects a read error. The chain is built from TRBV28 and TRBJ2-7; maybe TRBD1 (5 bases). Germline V gene sequence: CDR1 MDHEN, CDR2 SYDVKM. The CDR3 consists of 14 residues. Trimming cost V 6 bases and J 7 bases, with 19 bases left between them. Here the CDR3 reads CASSPGPGLREQYL. The CDR3 coding sequence is TGTGCCAGCAGCCCAGGGCCGGGCTTGAGGGAGCAGTACTTA.

The sample holds many counts of this clonotype. This rearrangement joins TRBV7-2 to TRBJ2-7; TRBD1 agrees at 7 bases. V lost 2 bases to trimming and J lost 5 bases; unmatched junction nucleotides: 6. This CDR3 region has 14 residues. Germline V gene data show CDR1 as SGHTA and CDR2 as FQGNSA. The CDR3: CASSLHGTANEQYF. CDR3 in DNA: TGTGCCAGCAGCTTACATGGGACAGCCAACGAGCAGTACTTC.

The J gene is TRBJ1-2, the V gene TRBV14; possible D gene TRBD1, 5 bases. The CDR3 covers 15 residues. Germline loops: CDR1 SGHDN, CDR2 FVKESK. V dropped 2 bases and J dropped 3 bases, with 13 bases sitting between them. The CDR3 DNA reads TGTGCCAGCAGCCAATTAGCCGGGACTGACTATGGCTACACCTTC. Translation: CASSQLAGTDYGYTF.

The rearrangement uses TRBV6-2 or TRBV6-3 and TRBJ1-5; 12 nucleotides match TRBD1. Germline CDR1 is MNHEY and CDR2 is SVGEGT. V shed 7 bases and J 7 bases; nucleotides not matched to a gene: 8. The CDR3 spans 15 residues. This CDR3 reads CASTVGQGAWQPQHF. CDR3 DNA: TGTGCCAGCACCGTGGGACAGGGGGCGTGGCAGCCCCAGCATTTT.

The chain is built from TRBV19 and TRBJ2-7; 7 nucleotides agree with TRBD1. With 6 bases clipped from V and 6 bases from J, the junction kept 8 bases outside the gene matches. This CDR3 spans 13 amino acids. Germline loops: CDR1 LNHDA, CDR2 SQIVND (reference sequence). The CDR3: CASRGTETSEQYF. The CDR3 DNA follows: TGTGCCAGTAGGGGGACAGAAACCTCCGAGCAGTACTTC. Full variable domain (rest looked up from reference TRBV19 and TRBJ2-7): DGGITQSPKYLFRKEGQNVTLSCEQNLNHDAMYWYRQDPGQGLRLIYYSQIVNDFQKGDIAEGYSVSREKKESFPLTVTSAQKNPTAFYLCASRGTETSEQYFGPGTRLTVT.

This clonotype has more than one count but fewer than ten. This chain joins TRBV19 and TRBJ2-1; TRBD1 aligns across 8 bases. J lost 2 bases, V lost 5 bases, and 8 bases had no gene match. CDR3 length: 16 amino acids. Germline V gene lookup returns CDR1 LNHDA and CDR2 SQIVND (reference sequence). CDR3 sequence: CASSRRTGPTYNEQFF. The CDR3 nucleotides are TGTGCCAGTAGTCGGCGGACAGGGCCTACCTACAATGAGCAGTTCTTC.

This clonotype was counted ten times or more. V and J are TRBV4-3 and TRBJ2-7; the D is unclear. This CDR3 is built from 16 residues. Trimming removed 0 bases from V and 4 bases from J, with 16 bases in between. Germline V gives CDR1 LGHNA, CDR2 YSLEER. In nucleotides, the CDR3 is TGCGCCAGCAGCCAAGAATCCTTTGGGGTCGAGTACGAGCAGTACTTC. Translating gives CASSQESFGVEYEQYF.

Ten or more counts support this clonotype. The chain carries TRBV7-2 and TRBJ1-1, with D possibly TRBD1 on 5 matching bases. The germline V gene has CDR1 SGHTA and CDR2 FQGNSA. The germline V and J ends were trimmed by 1 base and 1 base, with 13 bases remaining between them. The CDR3 has 16 amino acids. In DNA form, the CDR3 reads TGTGCCAGCAGCTTAGATGCCACAGGAACGAACACTGAAGCTTTCTTT. Its protein is CASSLDATGTNTEAFF.

This chain joins TRBV7-2 and TRBJ2-1; 7 nucleotides line up with TRBD2. After removal of 2 bases from V and 6 bases from J, the junction contained 7 bases not matched to a gene. This CDR3 is 15 amino acids long. The germline gives CDR1 SGHTA, CDR2 FQGNSA. The CDR3 DNA reads as TGTGCCAGCAGCTTATCGCGGGGGTATCGCAATGAGCAGTTCTTC. Amino acids: CASSLSRGYRNEQFF.

This clonotype was counted ten times or more. The chain combines TRBV7-2 with TRBJ2-4; D unresolved. The V gene lost 1 base and the J gene lost 1 base, with 5 bases spanning the gap. The length of the CDR3 is 14 residues. The germline CDR1 and CDR2 sequences are SGHTA and FQGNSA. CDR3 sequence: CASSLVVAKNIQYF. CDR3 nucleotide sequence: TGTGCCAGCAGCTTAGTGGTGGCCAAAAACATTCAGTACTTC.

CDR3 residues: CASSLKAGTDTQYF. The CDR3 DNA follows: TGCGCCAGCAGCTTGAAGGCGGGGACAGATACGCAGTATTTT. This chain uses TRBV5-1 with TRBJ2-3; weak D call: TRBD2 (6 bases). Germline CDR1 reads SGHRS; CDR2 reads YFSETQ. This CDR3 contains 14 residues. Trimming removed 1 base at V and 3 bases at J, with 9 bases between.

The V gene is TRBV12-3 or TRBV12-4, the J gene TRBJ2-5; 13 bases are shared with TRBD2. V was pared by 6 bases and J by 7 bases, with 8 bases of the junction left unmatched. The CDR3 is 15 residues long. CDR3: CASSPGTSGVVTQYF. DNA of the CDR3: TGTGCCAGCAGCCCAGGGACTAGCGGGGTGGTGACCCAGTACTTC.